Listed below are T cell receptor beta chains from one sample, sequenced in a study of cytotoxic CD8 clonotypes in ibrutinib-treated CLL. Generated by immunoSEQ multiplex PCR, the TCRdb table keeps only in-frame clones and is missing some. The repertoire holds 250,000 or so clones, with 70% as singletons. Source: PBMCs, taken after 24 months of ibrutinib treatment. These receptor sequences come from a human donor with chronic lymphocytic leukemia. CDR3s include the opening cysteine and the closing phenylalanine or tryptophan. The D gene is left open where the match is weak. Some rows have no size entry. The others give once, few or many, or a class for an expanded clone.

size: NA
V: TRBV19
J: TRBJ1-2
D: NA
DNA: TGTGCCAGTAGTTCAGACTATGGCTACACCTTC
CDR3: CASSSDYGYTF

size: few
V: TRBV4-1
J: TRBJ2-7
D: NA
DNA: TGCGCCAGCAGCCAGGACCCGGTGTCTTACGAGCAGTACTTC
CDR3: CASSQDPVSYEQYF

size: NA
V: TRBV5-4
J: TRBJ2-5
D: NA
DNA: TGTGCCAGCAGCCCTAGGGCAGCACAAGAGACCCAGTACTTC
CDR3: CASSPRAAQETQYF

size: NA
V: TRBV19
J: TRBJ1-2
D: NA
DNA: TGTGCCACAGGGGCGGACTATGGCTACACCTTC
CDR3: CATGADYGYTF

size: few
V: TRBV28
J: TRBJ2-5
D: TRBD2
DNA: TGTGCCAGCTTAGAGGGAGGGAGCCGGACCCAGTACTTC
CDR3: CASLEGGSRTQYF

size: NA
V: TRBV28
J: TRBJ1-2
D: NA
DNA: TGTGCCAGCAGTTTAAATAATTTCCGGGGCTATGGCTACACCTTC
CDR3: CASSLNNFRGYGYTF

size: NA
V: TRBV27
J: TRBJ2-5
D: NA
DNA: TGTGCCAGCAGTTTGGCAGGGTTTAATCCATTCGGAGAGACCCAGTACTTC
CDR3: CASSLAGFNPFGETQYF

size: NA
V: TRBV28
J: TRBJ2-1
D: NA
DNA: TGTGCCAGCAGCCATAGGGGGAGGCCCCTAGATGAGCAGTTCTTC
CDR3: CASSHRGRPLDEQFF

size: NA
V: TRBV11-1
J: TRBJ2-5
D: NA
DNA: TGTGCCAGCAGCTTAGAAGAGACCCAGTACTTC
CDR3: CASSLEETQYF

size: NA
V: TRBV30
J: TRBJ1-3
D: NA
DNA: TGTGCCTGGAGTCGAATCACCTCTGGGACCCATACCCGATCCGGAAACACCATATATTTT
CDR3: CAWSRITSGTHTRSGNTIYF

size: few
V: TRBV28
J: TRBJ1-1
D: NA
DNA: TGTGCCAGCAGTCTGACAGTGAACACTGAAGCTTTCTTT
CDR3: CASSLTVNTEAFF

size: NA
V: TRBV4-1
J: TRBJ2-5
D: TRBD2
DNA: TGCGCCAGCAGCCAAGATCATGGCGGGAGAGGCCCCAAGAGACCCCAGTACTTC
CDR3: CASSQDHGGRGPKRPQYF

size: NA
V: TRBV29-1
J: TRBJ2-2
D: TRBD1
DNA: TGCAGCGTAAGAGACAGGGGGTTTGCCGGGGAGCTGTTTTTT
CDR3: CSVRDRGFAGELFF

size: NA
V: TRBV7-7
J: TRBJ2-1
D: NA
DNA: TGTGCTAGCAGCTTAACAGGGACACAGAATGAGCAGTTCTTC
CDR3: CASSLTGTQNEQFF

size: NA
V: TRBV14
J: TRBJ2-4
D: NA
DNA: TGTGCCAGCAGCCCCCAGGTCGGAGAGGTGGAGGCAAACATTCAGTACTTC
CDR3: CASSPQVGEVEANIQYF

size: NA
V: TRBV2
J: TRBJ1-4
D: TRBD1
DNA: TGTGCCAGCAGGACGACAGGGGGGAGTGAAAAACTGTTTTTT
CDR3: CASRTTGGSEKLFF

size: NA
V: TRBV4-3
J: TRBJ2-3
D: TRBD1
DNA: TGCGCCAGCAGCCGAAGACAGGGGGCAGATACGCAGTATTTT
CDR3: CASSRRQGADTQYF

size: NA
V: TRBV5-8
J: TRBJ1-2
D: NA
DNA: TGTGCCAGCAGCTTCAGTTTAACAGGCCGGGAGGGCTACACCTTC
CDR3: CASSFSLTGREGYTF

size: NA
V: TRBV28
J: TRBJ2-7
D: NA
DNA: TGTGCCAGCAGTCCAACCCTTAAGCGGGCGACCTACGAGCAGTACTTC
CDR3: CASSPTLKRATYEQYF

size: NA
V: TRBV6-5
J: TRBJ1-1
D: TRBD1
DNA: TGTGCCAGCAGTTTAGGGGGCGAGAACACTGAAGCTTTCTTT
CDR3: CASSLGGENTEAFF

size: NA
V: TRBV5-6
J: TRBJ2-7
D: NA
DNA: TGTGCCAGCAGCTTGACAGACTACGAGCAGTACTTC
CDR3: CASSLTDYEQYF

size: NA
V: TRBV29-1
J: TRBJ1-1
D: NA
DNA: TGCAGCGCCTCGGTCCACACTGAAGCTTTCTTT
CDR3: CSASVHTEAFF

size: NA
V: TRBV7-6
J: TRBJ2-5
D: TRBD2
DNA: TGTGCCAGCAGCGGACTATCAGGCGGGAGGGTAGTTCAAGAGACCCAGTACTTC
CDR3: CASSGLSGGRVVQETQYF

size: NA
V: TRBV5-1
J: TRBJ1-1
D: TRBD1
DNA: TGCGCCAGCAGCCCGGGACAGGGTGGGTCGGAGGCTTTCTTT
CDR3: CASSPGQGGSEAFF

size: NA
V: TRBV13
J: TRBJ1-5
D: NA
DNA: TGTGCCAGCAGCTTAGGGCTCAACAGCCAGCCCCAGCATTTT
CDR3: CASSLGLNSQPQHF

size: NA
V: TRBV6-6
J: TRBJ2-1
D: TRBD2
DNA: TGTGCCAGCAGTTACATACTAGCGCGTGAGCAGTTCTTC
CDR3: CASSYILAREQFF

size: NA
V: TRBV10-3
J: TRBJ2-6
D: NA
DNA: TGTGCCATCGGGCCTTCTGGGGCCAACGTCCTGACTTTC
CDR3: CAIGPSGANVLTF

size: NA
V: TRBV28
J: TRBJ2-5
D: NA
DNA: TGTGCCAGCATTAGAACAGGCAGCCAAGAGACCCAGTACTTC
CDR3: CASIRTGSQETQYF

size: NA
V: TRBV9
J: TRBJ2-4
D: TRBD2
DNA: TGTGCCAGCAGCGTAGAGGGTAGCGGGAGGGACATTCAGTACTTC
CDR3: CASSVEGSGRDIQYF

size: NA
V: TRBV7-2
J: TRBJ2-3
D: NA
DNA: TGTGCCAGCAGCTTAGGGCTACCCGTAGATACGCAGTATTTT
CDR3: CASSLGLPVDTQYF

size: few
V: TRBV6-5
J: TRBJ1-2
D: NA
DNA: TGTGCCAGCAGTAAAACCGGGACGGAAGGCTACACCTTC
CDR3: CASSKTGTEGYTF

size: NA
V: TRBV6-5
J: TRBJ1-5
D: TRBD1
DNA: TGTGCCAGCAGTACAGGGGGTTTGAGTCAGCCCCAGCATTTT
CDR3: CASSTGGLSQPQHF

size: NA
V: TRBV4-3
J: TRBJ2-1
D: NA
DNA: TGCGCCAGCAGCCCGGGACCCCACCCCGGGAATGAGCAGTTCTTC
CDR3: CASSPGPHPGNEQFF

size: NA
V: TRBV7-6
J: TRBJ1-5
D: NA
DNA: TGTGCCAGCAGCCAACTGGCAGGAAATCAGCCCCAGCATTTT
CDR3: CASSQLAGNQPQHF

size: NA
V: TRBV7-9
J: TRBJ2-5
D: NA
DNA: TGTGCCAGCAGCCAAAGTATCAGGGAGACCCAGTACTTC
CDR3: CASSQSIRETQYF